This TCR beta chain originates from a study of blood T cell repertoires in COVID-19. This clone has only one observation. How the authors handled the data: Reference gene primer amplification gave estimated nucleated cell counts. TCRdb's copy holds only in-frame clones and misses some; the assay was immunoSEQ multiplex PCR. V, J and clone size derive from that table, while D and trimming were established from the DNA sequence. The sample includes some 90,000 clones, roughly 80% seen only once; the top ten take about 4.2%. From germline, CDR1 is ENHRY and CDR2 SYGVKD. Trimming removed 6 bases from V and 1 base from J, with 13 bases in between. This CDR3 is built from 14 residues.

The chain has TRBV10-3 and TRBJ2-7; TRBD1 is a possible D gene (6 bases). Material for sequencing was peripheral blood. The sequence was collected from a man between 60 and 75 years old with acute or convalescent COVID-19. The CDR3 DNA follows: TGTGCCATCAGGGAGACAGGAGTTTCCTACGAGCAGTACTTC. Amino acid sequence: CAIRETGVSYEQYF.